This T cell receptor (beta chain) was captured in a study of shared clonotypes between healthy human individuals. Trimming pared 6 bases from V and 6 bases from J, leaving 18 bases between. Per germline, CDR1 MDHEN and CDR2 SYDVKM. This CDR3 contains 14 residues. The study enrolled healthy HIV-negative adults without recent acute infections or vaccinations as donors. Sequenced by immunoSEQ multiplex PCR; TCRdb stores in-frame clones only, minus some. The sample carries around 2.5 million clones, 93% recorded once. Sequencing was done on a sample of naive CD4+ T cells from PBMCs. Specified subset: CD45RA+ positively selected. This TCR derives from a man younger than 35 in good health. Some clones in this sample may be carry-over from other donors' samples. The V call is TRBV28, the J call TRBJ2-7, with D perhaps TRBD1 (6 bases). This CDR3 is CASSTTGIRSEQYF. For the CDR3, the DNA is TGTGCCAGCAGCACGACAGGTATTCGGTCCGAGCAGTACTTC.